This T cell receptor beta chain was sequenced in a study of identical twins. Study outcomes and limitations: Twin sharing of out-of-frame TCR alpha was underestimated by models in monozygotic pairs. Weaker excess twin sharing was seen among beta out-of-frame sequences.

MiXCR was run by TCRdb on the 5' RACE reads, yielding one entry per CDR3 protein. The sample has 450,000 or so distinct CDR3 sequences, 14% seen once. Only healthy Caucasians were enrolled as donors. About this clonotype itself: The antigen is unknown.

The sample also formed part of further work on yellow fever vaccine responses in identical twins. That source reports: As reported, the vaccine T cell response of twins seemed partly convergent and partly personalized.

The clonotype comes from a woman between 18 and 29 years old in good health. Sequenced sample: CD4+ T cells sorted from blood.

As DNA, the CDR3 is TGCAGTGCTGCCGCGGGGGGCTTAAACATTCAGTACTTC. It encodes CSAAAGGLNIQYF. The V gene is TRBV20-1, the J gene TRBJ2-4; TRBD2 matches 8 bases. The ends lost 5 bases at V and 6 bases at J; junction bases unmatched: 6. The CDR3 covers 13 residues. Germline assignment: CDR1 DFQATT and CDR2 SNEGSKA (reference sequence).